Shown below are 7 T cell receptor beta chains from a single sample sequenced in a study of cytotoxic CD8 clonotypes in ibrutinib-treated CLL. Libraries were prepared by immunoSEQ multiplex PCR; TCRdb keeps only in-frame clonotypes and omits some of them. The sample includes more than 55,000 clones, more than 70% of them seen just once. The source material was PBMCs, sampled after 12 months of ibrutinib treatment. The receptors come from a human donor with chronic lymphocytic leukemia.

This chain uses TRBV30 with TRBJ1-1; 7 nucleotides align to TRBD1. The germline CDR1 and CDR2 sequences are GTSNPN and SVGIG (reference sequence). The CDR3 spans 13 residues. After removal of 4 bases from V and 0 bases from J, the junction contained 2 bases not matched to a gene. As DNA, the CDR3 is TGTGCCTGGAACAGGGGTGTGAACACTGAAGCTTTCTTT. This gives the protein CAWNRGVNTEAFF.

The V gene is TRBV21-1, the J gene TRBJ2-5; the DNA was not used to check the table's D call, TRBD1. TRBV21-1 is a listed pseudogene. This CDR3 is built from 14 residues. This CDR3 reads CASSKGQGKGTQYF. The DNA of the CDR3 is TGTGCCAGCAGCAAAGGGCAGGGGAAGGGGACCCAGTACTTC.

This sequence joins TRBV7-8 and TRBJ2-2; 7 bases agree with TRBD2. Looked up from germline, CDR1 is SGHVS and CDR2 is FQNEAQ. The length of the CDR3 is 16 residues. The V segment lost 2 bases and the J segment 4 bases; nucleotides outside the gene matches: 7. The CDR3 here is CASSLRAGVSTGELFF. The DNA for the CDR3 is TGTGCCAGCAGCTTACGTGCGGGAGTCAGCACCGGGGAGCTGTTTTTT.

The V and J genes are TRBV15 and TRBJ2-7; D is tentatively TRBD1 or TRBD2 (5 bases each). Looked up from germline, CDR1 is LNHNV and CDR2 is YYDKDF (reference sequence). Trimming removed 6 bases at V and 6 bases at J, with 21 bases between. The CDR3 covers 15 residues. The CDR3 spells CATSPRRPRGFEQYF. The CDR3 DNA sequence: TGTGCCACCAGTCCCCGGAGGCCAAGGGGTTTCGAGCAGTACTTC.

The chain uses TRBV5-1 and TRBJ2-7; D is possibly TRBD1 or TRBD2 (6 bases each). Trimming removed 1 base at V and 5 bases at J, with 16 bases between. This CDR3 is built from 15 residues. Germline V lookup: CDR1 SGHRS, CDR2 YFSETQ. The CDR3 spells CASSLRARGLNEQYF. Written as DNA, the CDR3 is TGCGCCAGCAGCTTGAGAGCCAGGGGACTGAACGAGCAGTACTTC.

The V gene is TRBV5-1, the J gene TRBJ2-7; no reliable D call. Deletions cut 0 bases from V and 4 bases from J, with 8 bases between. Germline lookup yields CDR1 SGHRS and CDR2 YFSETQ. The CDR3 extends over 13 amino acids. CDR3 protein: CASSLAPDYEQYF. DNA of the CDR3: TGCGCCAGCAGCTTGGCCCCGGATTACGAGCAGTACTTC.

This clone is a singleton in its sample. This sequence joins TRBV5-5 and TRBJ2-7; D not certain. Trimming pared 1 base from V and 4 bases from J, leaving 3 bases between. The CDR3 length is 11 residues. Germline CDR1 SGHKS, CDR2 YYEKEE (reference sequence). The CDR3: CASSLQYEQYF. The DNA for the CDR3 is TGTGCCAGCAGCTTGCAATACGAGCAGTACTTC.